The next 26 T cell receptor beta chains were all read from a single sample in a study of molecular identifiers for immune sequencing clone quantification. From the PCR reads, TCRdb called clonotypes with MiXCR, one entry per CDR3 protein. The sample yields about 320,000 distinct CDR3 sequences, about 22% seen once. Sequencing was performed on naive CD8+ T cells from blood, with Jurkat cell RNA spiked in. The subset denotes: FACS-sorted CD8+CD4-CCR7+CD45RA+ naive T cells. The receptors stem from a human donor in good health. Some libraries in this study had Jurkat cell RNA spiked in.

This clonotype has a count of ten or more. V gene TRBV20-1 combines with J gene TRBJ1-2; 8 nucleotides agree with TRBD1. The CDR3 has 14 amino acids. V lost 6 bases and J lost 6; bases outside the gene matches: 12. Germline V CDR1 and CDR2: DFQATT, SNEGSKA (reference sequence). The CDR3 DNA reads as TGCAGTGCGAGCCGACAGGGGATGCTTAATGGCTACACCTTC. This sequence encodes CSASRQGMLNGYTF.

There are many counts of this clonotype. The V and J genes are TRBV7-2 and TRBJ2-3; 7 bases match TRBD1. V was pared by 1 base and J by 5 bases, with 6 bases of the junction left unmatched. CDR1 is SGHTA, CDR2 FQGNSA, per germline. CDR3 size: 15 residues. The CDR3 bases are TGTGCCAGCAGCTTAGGACAGGGCCCAGGAGATACGCAGTATTTT. Translating gives CASSLGQGPGDTQYF.

Concerning this clonotype: Relative to the germline gene, one junction end is altered; a read error may explain this. The chain employs TRBV9 and TRBJ2-3; no clear D. CDR3 size: 11 residues. Germline CDR1 SGDLS, CDR2 YYNGEE. CDR3 residues: CASSPRNTRYF. The CDR3 region has the DNA TGTGCCAGCAGCCCCCGGAATACGCGGTATTTT.

The chain joins TRBV4-1 to TRBJ2-7, with D possibly TRBD1 on 5 matching bases. CDR3 size: 14 residues. Germline V gives CDR1 MGHRA, CDR2 YSYEKL. V was clipped by 2 bases and J by 5 bases, with 13 bases between them. The CDR3 here is CASSQPGYPDEQYF. DNA for the CDR3: TGCGCCAGCAGCCAACCAGGGTACCCCGACGAGCAGTACTTC.

This clonotype was seen ten or more times. This sequence joins TRBV4-3 and TRBJ2-7; TRBD2 aligns across 7 bases. CDR3 length: 16 residues. Germline V CDR1 and CDR2: LGHNA, YSLEER. V shed 0 bases and J 3 bases; nucleotides not matched to a gene: 8. The CDR3, as DNA: TGCGCCAGCAGCCAAGAGAGCCAGCGGGGAAGCTACGAGCAGTACTTC. Protein: CASSQESQRGSYEQYF.

A remark on this clonotype: Possible read error: a much larger clone is one base away. This chain joins TRBV9 and TRBJ1-6, with 7 bases fitting TRBD1. CDR1 and CDR2 (germline): SGDLS, YYNGEE. Trimming took 5 bases from V and 9 from J; bases not matched to a gene: 11. This CDR3 spans 15 amino acids. CDR3 in DNA: TGTGCCAGCAGATCCGGGGTAGGGGGCGGTTCACCCCTCCACTTT. This encodes CASRSGVGGGSPLHF.

Comments on this clonotype: A much larger clone differs from this one at a single base, so this may be a read error. The V and J genes are TRBV6-5 and TRBJ1-2; 12 nucleotides line up with TRBD1. V was clipped by 8 bases and J by 4 bases; unmatched bases: 8. The CDR3 length is 15 residues. CDR1 MNHEY and CDR2 SVGAGI come from the germline V gene. DNA for the CDR3: TGTGCCAGCGGTCCGGGACAGGGGGCTGGCTATGGCTACACCTTC. Translated, it gives CASGPGQGAGYGYTF.

This clonotype was counted a few times. DNA for the CDR3: TGTGCCAGCAGCTTATCCCCCCTGTCCTGGTTGGAGGCGAACACCGGGGAGCTGTTTTTT. The encoded protein is CASSLSPLSWLEANTGELFF. This chain joins TRBV7-3 and TRBJ2-2; perhaps TRBD2 as D (5 bases). The CDR3 runs 20 residues. V was trimmed by 2 bases and J by 0 bases, leaving 22 bases between them. The germline CDR1 and CDR2 sequences are SGHTA and FQGTGA.

V gene TRBV20-1 combines with J gene TRBJ2-4; D call uncertain. The CDR3 is 16 amino acids. The V gene's germline CDR1 is DFQATT and CDR2 SNEGSKA (reference sequence). The ends were cut back, 0 bases at V and 1 base at J, with 13 bases in the middle. The CDR3 protein is CSARDKAVWAKNIQYF. CDR3 nucleotide sequence: TGCAGTGCTAGAGATAAGGCAGTTTGGGCCAAAAACATTCAGTACTTC.

This chain uses TRBV6-5 with TRBJ2-7, with unresolved D. The CDR3 has 14 residues. V was cut by 4 bases and J by 2 bases, with 12 bases left in between. Germline V CDR1 and CDR2: MNHEY, SVGAGI. CDR3 in amino acids: CASSCSGSTYEQYF. For the CDR3, the DNA is TGTGCCAGCAGTTGCTCTGGCAGTACCTACGAGCAGTACTTC.

This clonotype was seen only a few times. V and J are TRBV6-6 and TRBJ2-1, with 7 bases matching TRBD2. The CDR3 spans 13 residues. Germline V CDR1 and CDR2: MNHNY, SVGAGI (reference sequence). V lost 0 bases to trimming and J lost 7 bases; unmatched junction nucleotides: 0. CDR3 sequence reads: CASSYSAGNEQFF. As DNA, the CDR3 is TGTGCCAGCAGTTACTCAGCGGGGAATGAGCAGTTCTTC.

Many counts were recorded for this clonotype. The J gene is TRBJ2-7, the V gene TRBV30; no clear D gene. The V gene's germline CDR1 is GTSNPN and CDR2 SVGIG (reference sequence). Trimming left V 1 base short and J 2 bases short, with 15 bases between. The CDR3 runs 15 residues. The CDR3: CAWSDIDGRTYEQYF. The DNA of the CDR3 is TGTGCCTGGAGTGACATCGATGGGCGCACCTACGAGCAGTACTTC.

In the case of this clonotype: A read error may explain this, as a much larger clone is one base away. It is likely a read error, because the conserved phenylalanine at the end of the CDR3 is missing. This chain connects TRBV20-1 to TRBJ2-7; 7 bases align to TRBD1. This CDR3 has 11 residues. Germline-derived CDR1 and CDR2 are DFQATT and SNEGSKA (reference sequence). Trimming cost V 6 bases and J 4 bases; bases outside gene matches: 3. The CDR3 nucleotides are TGCAGTGCCCAGACAGGGTACGAGCAGTACCTC. Translating it yields CSAQTGYEQYL.

This clonotype occurred many times. The rearrangement links TRBV6-5 to TRBJ2-7, with 7 bases that match TRBD1. This CDR3 has 15 amino acids. Germline V lookup: CDR1 MNHEY, CDR2 SVGAGI. The V segment lost 5 bases and the J segment 5 bases; nucleotides outside the gene matches: 12. In DNA, the CDR3 is TGTGCCAGCAGTGACGAGACAGGGAGTGAGGACGAGCAGTACTTC. Amino acids: CASSDETGSEDEQYF.

The chain carries TRBV7-9 and TRBJ1-2; no clear D. CDR1 and CDR2 from the germline V gene are SEHNR and FQNEAQ (reference sequence). Trimming pared 1 base from V and 5 bases from J, leaving 5 bases between. The CDR3 has 12 residues. The DNA for the CDR3 is TGTGCCAGCAGCTTAGGAGGGTATGGCTACACCTTC. Its protein product is CASSLGGYGYTF.

This clonotype appeared many times. The chain has TRBV6-1 and TRBJ1-1; D is perhaps TRBD1 (6 bases). The germline V gene encodes CDR1 MNHNS and CDR2 SASEGT. CDR3 length: 14 amino acids. V was cut by 5 bases and J by 3 bases, with 13 bases left in between. In nucleotides, the CDR3 is TGTGCCAGCAGTTCACCACAGGGATACACTGAAGCTTTCTTT. It is translated as CASSSPQGYTEAFF.

This chain connects TRBV6-6 to TRBJ1-5, with 9 bases that match TRBD1. Germline CDR1 and CDR2: MNHNY and SVGAGI (reference sequence). With V trimmed by 7 bases and J by 4 bases, 11 bases remained unmatched. This CDR3 contains 16 residues. The DNA of the CDR3 is TGTGCCAGCACCCCGTATACAGGGGGCCTTAATCAGCCCCAGCATTTT. The encoded protein is CASTPYTGGLNQPQHF.

V usage is TRBV6-2 or TRBV6-3 and J usage is TRBJ2-3; tentatively, D is TRBD1 (6 bases). The length of the CDR3 is 12 residues. V lost 6 bases and J lost 9, with 13 bases in between. Germline loops: CDR1 MNHEY, CDR2 SVGEGT. CDR3 sequence: CASRDPDRTQYF. The CDR3, as DNA: TGTGCCAGCAGGGACCCGGACAGAACGCAGTATTTT.

Turning to this clonotype: A junction end diverges from the germline sequence, so it may reflect a read error. The chain is built from TRBV4-1 and TRBJ2-1, with 9 bases aligning to TRBD2. The CDR3 loop spans 15 amino acids. Germline-derived CDR1 and CDR2 are MGHRA and YSYEKL. Written as DNA, the CDR3 is TGCGCCAGCGGCCAAACGGCTAGCGGGGTTAATGAGCAGTTCTTC. Translation gives CASGQTASGVNEQFF.

This clonotype has just a few counts. The V and J genes are TRBV3-1 and TRBJ2-4; 7 nucleotides align to TRBD2. V was clipped by 1 base and J by 2 bases; unmatched bases: 8. The length of the CDR3 is 17 residues. Germline values: CDR1 LGHDT, CDR2 YNNKEL (reference sequence). The CDR3 DNA sequence: TGTGCCAGCAGCCAAGCACCTAGCGGTGTGACCAAAAACATTCAGTACTTC. This sequence encodes CASSQAPSGVTKNIQYF.

Comments on this clonotype: Its ends do not fully match the called genes, so a read error is possible. This chain links TRBV7-9 with TRBJ1-2; D is undetermined. This CDR3 region has 17 residues. Germline V gene data show CDR1 as SEHNR and CDR2 as FQNEAQ (reference sequence). The DNA for the CDR3 is TGTGCCGGCAGCTTAGCGTTCGGCACTGCCATCAACTATGGCAACACCTTC. Protein: CAGSLAFGTAINYGNTF.

The rearrangement links TRBV4-3 to TRBJ2-5, with 7 bases aligning to TRBD2. Trimming cost V 3 bases and J 0 bases; bases outside gene matches: 16. The CDR3 runs 19 residues. CDR1 is LGHNA, CDR2 YSLEER, per germline. For the CDR3, the DNA is TGCGCCAGCAGCCACTCCAACCCGGCTAGCGGATTGTACCAAGAGACCCAGTACTTC. This gives the protein CASSHSNPASGLYQETQYF.

This clonotype was observed at least ten times. This chain connects TRBV27 to TRBJ1-1; tentatively, D is TRBD1 (5 bases). Looked up from germline, CDR1 is MNHEY and CDR2 is SMNVEV (reference sequence). V was shortened by 2 bases and J by 4 bases, with 11 bases between the two germline ends. The CDR3 spans 14 residues. The CDR3 DNA reads as TGTGCCAGCAGTTTAGCAGGGTTGGGCACTGAAGCTTTCTTT. Protein sequence: CASSLAGLGTEAFF.

As to this clonotype: With a much larger clone just one base away, this may be a read error. The gene calls are TRBV30 and TRBJ1-1; D is possibly TRBD1 (6 bases). CDR1 is GTSNPN, CDR2 SVGIG, per germline (reference sequence). The CDR3 is 11 amino acids. CDR3 bases: TGTGCCTGGAGAAGGGGGGTTGAAGCTTCCTTT. This sequence encodes CAWRRGVEASF.

The chain employs TRBV27 and TRBJ1-5; TRBD1 agrees at 7 bases. Germline lookup yields CDR1 MNHEY and CDR2 SMNVEV (reference sequence). The CDR3 length is 15 residues. V shed 2 bases and J 7 bases; nucleotides not matched to a gene: 8. The DNA of the CDR3 is TGTGCCAGCAGTTTAACAGGGGACCCCCTACAGCCCCAGCATTTT. This codes for CASSLTGDPLQPQHF.

Points on this clonotype: An end of the junction differs from the germline gene, which may be a read error. The chain combines TRBV28 with TRBJ1-1; D ambiguous. The CDR3 length is 13 residues. CDR1 is MDHEN and CDR2 is SYDVKM in the germline V gene. CDR3 loop: CASSLGMNTEAYF. CDR3 bases: TGTGCCAGCAGTTTGGGTATGAACACTGAAGCTTACTTT.